The 12 T cell receptor beta chains below all came from one sample that was sequenced in a study of graft-versus-host responses after intestinal transplantation. No antigen is known for these receptors. The protocol was immunoSEQ multiplex PCR, while the TCRdb copy is restricted to in-frame clones and leaves out a portion. The table includes 45,000 to 60,000 clones, around 90% detected once. Sequencing was performed on unstimulated CD4+ T cells sorted from spleen or lymph node cells, taken before transplant. Every receptor here comes from a human donor who was the organ donor for an intestinal transplant.

This clone was detected only once. This chain uses TRBV2 with TRBJ2-5; 9 bases map to TRBD2. This CDR3 has 15 amino acids. CDR1 SNHLY and CDR2 FYNNEI come from the germline V gene. The ends lost 9 bases at V and 4 bases at J; junction bases unmatched: 12. This CDR3 is CASDTGEREAETQYF. CDR3 in DNA: TGTGCCAGTGATACCGGCGAGCGGGAGGCAGAGACCCAGTACTTC.

V is TRBV25-1 and J is TRBJ1-1, with D possibly TRBD1 on 6 matching bases. This CDR3 is built from 13 residues. Trimming left V 5 bases short and J 5 bases short, with 12 bases between. Per germline, CDR1 MGHDK and CDR2 SYGVNS. In DNA, the CDR3 is TGTGCCAGCAGTCTTCCAGGGGTTACTGAAGCTTTCTTT. Its protein is CASSLPGVTEAFF.

V is TRBV19 and J is TRBJ1-5; D gene uncertain. V lost 1 base, J lost 4 bases, and 2 bases lay in between. Germline V lookup: CDR1 LNHDA, CDR2 SQIVND (reference sequence). CDR3 length: 12 amino acids. Here the CDR3 reads CASSIVNQPQHF. The DNA of the CDR3 is TGTGCCAGTAGTATAGTAAATCAGCCCCAGCATTTT.

The rearrangement joins TRBV19 to TRBJ2-7, with 8 bases aligning to TRBD2. Germline lookup yields CDR1 LNHDA and CDR2 SQIVND (reference sequence). The CDR3 spans 14 residues. Trimming cost V 6 bases and J 7 bases; bases outside gene matches: 11. The CDR3 region has the DNA TGTGCCAGTAGCACTCCCGGGACTAGGGATGAGCAGTACTTC. This codes for CASSTPGTRDEQYF.

The chain combines TRBV5-6 with TRBJ1-2; no definite D call. The CDR3 contains 15 residues. Germline V lookup: CDR1 SGHDT, CDR2 YYEEEE. V was pared by 2 bases and J by 4 bases, with 15 bases between. In DNA, the CDR3 is TGTGCCAGCAGCTTACGGCGACAAAGGAGCTATGGCTACACCTTC. As protein: CASSLRRQRSYGYTF.

The rearrangement joins TRBV28 to TRBJ2-4, with D tentatively TRBD1 (6 bases). CDR1 MDHEN and CDR2 SYDVKM come from the germline V gene. Trimming removed 5 bases from V and 7 bases from J, with 18 bases in between. The CDR3 totals 15 residues. CDR3 residues: CASSQGSTGLNIQYF. CDR3 nucleotide sequence: TGTGCCAGCAGTCAGGGCTCCACAGGGTTGAACATTCAGTACTTC.

The gene calls are TRBV10-3 and TRBJ2-5, with 7 bases aligning to TRBD2. The J call may be incorrect, as the DNA end agrees better with TRBJ2-7. The CDR3 is 14 residues long. Germline lookup yields CDR1 ENHRY and CDR2 SYGVKD. As DNA, the CDR3 is TGTGCCATCAGTGTTTCCGGGAGGACCTACGAGCAGTACTTC. This sequence encodes CAISVSGRTYEQYF.

The rearrangement uses TRBV4-3 and TRBJ2-7; 13 positions match TRBD2. The CDR3 is made up of 19 amino acids. Losses at the gene ends were 4 bases for V and 3 bases for J; bases not matched to a gene: 15. CDR1 LGHNA and CDR2 YSLEER come from the germline V gene. The CDR3, as DNA: TGCGCCAGCAGCCTAAGGCCCGGGACTAGCGGGATCGGCGGCTACGAGCAGTACTTC. Protein sequence: CASSLRPGTSGIGGYEQYF.

CDR3 bases: TGTGCCAGCAGCCCCCAGACAGGGAGGGTCTACGAGCAGTACTTC. As protein: CASSPQTGRVYEQYF. The chain recombines TRBV7-2 with TRBJ2-7; the D gene could be TRBD1 or TRBD2 (7 bases each). The CDR3 spans 15 residues. V lost 5 bases and J lost 3, with 17 bases in between. The germline V gene has CDR1 SGHTA and CDR2 FQGNSA.

The chain links TRBV6-5 to TRBJ1-4, with 8 bases lining up with TRBD1. CDR1 and CDR2 from the germline V gene are MNHEY and SVGAGI. Trimming cost V 5 bases and J 7 bases; bases outside gene matches: 6. The CDR3 sequence is 14 residues long. CDR3 sequence: CASSTETGVEKLFF. CDR3 coding DNA: TGTGCCAGCAGTACCGAGACAGGGGTTGAAAAACTGTTTTTT.

V usage is TRBV4-1 and J usage is TRBJ2-1, with 10 bases fitting TRBD2. The CDR3 is 15 amino acids. CDR1 MGHRA and CDR2 YSYEKL come from the germline V gene. With V trimmed by 4 bases and J by 1 base, 1 base remained unmatched. This CDR3 reads CASSPAGGSYNEQFF. Written as DNA, the CDR3 is TGCGCCAGCAGCCCAGCGGGAGGGTCCTACAATGAGCAGTTCTTC.

The CDR3 sequence: CASSTFGQASSGANVLTF. For the CDR3, the DNA is TGTGCCAGCAGCACCTTTGGACAGGCCAGCTCTGGGGCCAACGTCCTGACTTTC. The V gene is TRBV21-1, the J gene TRBJ2-6; the D call in the table, TRBD1, was not verified against the DNA. TRBV21-1 is a known pseudogene. This CDR3 region has 18 residues.